This is a list of T cell receptor beta chains from one sample in a study of blood T cell repertoires in COVID-19. Sequencing used immunoSEQ multiplex PCR; TCRdb keeps in-frame clones, though not all of them. The table lists some 200,000 clones, roughly four fifths of them singletons. The specimen was PBMCs or T cells enriched from blood (not recorded which). Every receptor here comes from a woman aged 40 to 50 with acute COVID-19. Each CDR3 is given with its conserved first and last residue. D genes are given only for firm matches. A clone size is listed for some rows: how often the clone was seen (once, few, many), or a class if it is expanded.

abundance	d_gene	v_gene	j_gene	CDR3aa	CDR3nt
.	TRBD1	TRBV15	TRBJ1-5	CATSRDRQGNSNQPQHF	TGTGCCACCAGCAGAGATAGACAGGGGAATAGCAATCAGCCCCAGCATTTT
many	TRBD1	TRBV14	TRBJ1-1	CASSQDLGGGLNTEAFF	TGTGCCAGCAGTCAGGATCTAGGGGGCGGCCTGAACACTGAAGCTTTCTTT
.	.	TRBV5-1	TRBJ1-4	CASSLGGEKLFF	TGCGCCAGCAGCCTAGGGGGTGAAAAACTGTTTTTT
.	.	TRBV19	TRBJ2-3	CASTPLLSTDTQYF	TGTGCCAGTACACCACTCCTAAGCACAGATACGCAGTATTTT
.	.	TRBV4-1	TRBJ1-5	CASSQDPQRVDQPQHF	TGCGCCAGCAGCCAAGATCCCCAGAGGGTGGATCAGCCCCAGCATTTT
.	TRBD1	TRBV30	TRBJ2-1	CAWSVIRTGLNNEQFF	TGTGCCTGGAGTGTAATTCGGACAGGGTTGAACAATGAGCAGTTCTTC
.	TRBD2	TRBV11-2	TRBJ2-2	CASSLGQGGDTGELFF	TGTGCCAGCAGCTTAGGGCAGGGAGGGGACACCGGGGAGCTGTTTTTT
.	TRBD1	TRBV5-4	TRBJ2-1	CASSLPTGKARNEQFF	TGTGCCAGCAGCCTACCGACAGGGAAGGCCCGGAACGAGCAGTTCTTC
.	TRBD2	TRBV9	TRBJ2-3	CASSDEGGRDTQYF	TGTGCCAGCAGCGATGAGGGAGGGAGAGATACGCAGTATTTT
.	TRBD2	TRBV2	TRBJ2-3	CASRKLAGGIDTQYF	TGTGCCAGCAGGAAACTAGCGGGAGGGATAGATACGCAGTATTTT
.	TRBD1	TRBV5-8	TRBJ1-2	CASSFRTGTLYGYTF	TGTGCCAGCAGCTTCCGGACAGGGACACTCTATGGCTACACCTTC
.	.	TRBV6-5	TRBJ1-4	CASSYGGANEKLFF	TGTGCCAGCAGTTACGGGGGGGCGAATGAAAAACTGTTTTTT
few	.	TRBV27	TRBJ1-2	CASGRGNSASFYGYTF	TGTGCCAGCGGAAGAGGGAACTCGGCCTCTTTCTATGGCTACACCTTC
once	TRBD1	TRBV27	TRBJ1-5	CASSLTGAGQPQHF	TGTGCCAGCAGTTTAACAGGGGCGGGGCAGCCCCAGCATTTT
.	.	TRBV15	TRBJ1-2	CATSRDTGFEGYTF	TGTGCCACCAGCAGGGATACAGGGTTTGAGGGCTACACCTTC
.	TRBD2	TRBV27	TRBJ2-7	CASSLSGLGLNEQYF	TGTGCCAGCAGTTTATCGGGACTAGGATTAAACGAGCAGTACTTC
few	.	TRBV5-4	TRBJ2-3	CASSGEGVLTDTQYF	TGTGCCAGCAGTGGGGAGGGGGTACTCACAGATACGCAGTATTTT
.	.	TRBV9	TRBJ1-4	CASSVGGGTNEKLFF	TGTGCCAGCAGCGTAGGCGGGGGAACTAATGAAAAACTGTTTTTT
once	.	TRBV3-1/TRBV3-2	TRBJ2-5	CASSQNGRGRETQYF	TGTGCCAGCAGCCAAAACGGGAGGGGGCGAGAGACCCAGTACTTC
.	.	TRBV27	TRBJ1-1	CASSLFSREGTEAFF	TGTGCCAGCAGTTTATTTAGCCGAGAGGGCACTGAAGCTTTCTTT
.	TRBD2	TRBV4-1	TRBJ2-1	CASSQDGGRAYNEQFF	TGCGCCAGCAGCCAAGATGGCGGGAGGGCCTACAATGAGCAGTTCTTC
.	TRBD1	TRBV19	TRBJ1-5	CASSIDRGLGNQPQHF	TGTGCCAGTAGTATCGACAGGGGGCTGGGCAATCAGCCCCAGCATTTT
few	.	TRBV6-1	TRBJ1-2	CASSEGGGYGYTF	TGTGCCAGCAGTGAAGGCGGGGGCTATGGCTACACCTTC
.	.	TRBV3-1/TRBV3-2	TRBJ1-6	CASSPAGLSDSPLHF	TGTGCCAGCAGCCCCGCGGGGCTCTCGGACTCACCCCTCCACTTT
few	.	TRBV12-3/TRBV12-4	TRBJ1-2	CASSLAGGYGYTF	TGTGCCAGCAGTTTAGCAGGGGGCTATGGCTACACCTTC
.	.	TRBV7-9	TRBJ1-2	CASSLGGGANYGYTF	TGTGCCAGCAGCTTAGGCGGCGGAGCTAACTATGGCTACACCTTC
many	.	TRBV28	TRBJ2-7	CASSPSAGSHEQYF	TGTGCCAGCAGTCCGTCCGCGGGGAGCCACGAGCAGTACTTC
.	.	TRBV3-1/TRBV3-2	TRBJ1-5	CASSLLGQPQHF	TGTGCCAGCAGCCTCCTAGGCCAGCCCCAGCATTTT
.	.	TRBV7-9	TRBJ1-4	CASNPFRGDGFGGKLFF	TGTGCCAGCAACCCCTTCCGGGGAGACGGATTTGGGGGGAAACTGTTTTTT
.	.	TRBV28	TRBJ2-7	CASSPVVYEQYF	TGTGCCAGCAGTCCCGTAGTCTACGAGCAGTACTTC
few	TRBD1	TRBV5-1	TRBJ2-7	CASSRWQGASYEQYF	TGCGCCAGCAGCCGGTGGCAGGGGGCCAGCTACGAGCAGTACTTC
.	TRBD1	TRBV12-3/TRBV12-4	TRBJ1-2	CASSWDRGGGYTF	TGTGCCAGCAGTTGGGACAGGGGTGGTGGCTACACCTTC
.	TRBD2	TRBV7-3	TRBJ2-2	CASSPTLAGGPGGELFF	TGTGCCAGCAGCCCCACTCTAGCGGGGGGGCCAGGCGGGGAGCTGTTTTTT
.	.	TRBV30	TRBJ2-7	CAWSHGDFSSYEQYF	TGTGCCTGGAGTCATGGGGACTTCAGCTCCTACGAGCAGTACTTC
.	.	TRBV7-8	TRBJ1-1	CASSYTEALNTEAFF	TGTGCCAGCAGCTACACAGAAGCCCTAAACACTGAAGCTTTCTTT
few	.	TRBV11-3	TRBJ2-1	CASAQGGALEQFF	TGTGCCAGCGCCCAAGGTGGGGCTTTGGAGCAGTTCTTC
few	.	TRBV15	TRBJ1-5	CATSRALNQPQHF	TGTGCCACCAGCAGAGCTCTAAATCAGCCCCAGCATTTT
.	TRBD2	TRBV15	TRBJ2-3	CATSRLAGDTDTQYF	TGTGCCACCAGCAGACTAGCGGGGGACACAGATACGCAGTATTTT
.	TRBD2	TRBV11-2	TRBJ2-7	CASSPVRLAGVEYF	TGTGCCAGCAGCCCAGTGAGACTAGCGGGAGTGGAGTACTTC
.	.	TRBV28	TRBJ1-3	CASSSQFRVGQTGNTIYF	TGTGCCAGCAGTTCCCAATTCCGCGTTGGACAGACAGGAAACACCATATATTTT
.	TRBD1	TRBV20-1	TRBJ2-5	CSASTGEETQYF	TGCAGTGCGAGTACAGGGGAAGAGACCCAGTACTTC
.	TRBD1	TRBV4-3	TRBJ1-4	CASSQDRGQGYEKLFF	TGCGCCAGCAGCCAAGATAGGGGACAGGGATACGAAAAACTGTTTTTT
.	TRBD1	TRBV13	TRBJ2-7	CASIAGRTGTPYEQYF	TGTGCCAGCATCGCTGGTAGGACAGGGACCCCCTACGAGCAGTACTTC
.	.	TRBV14	TRBJ2-7	CASSPQGAHEQYF	TGTGCCAGCAGCCCCCAAGGGGCACACGAGCAGTACTTC
.	.	TRBV7-2	TRBJ1-4	CASSLDWGELFF	TGTGCCAGCAGCTTAGACTGGGGAGAACTGTTTTTT
.	TRBD1	TRBV4-1	TRBJ1-2	CASSPQGARNYGYTF	TGCGCCAGCAGCCCACAGGGGGCCAGAAACTATGGCTACACCTTC
.	.	TRBV28	TRBJ1-2	CASSFNRVGDYGYTF	TGTGCCAGCAGCTTTAACAGGGTAGGCGACTATGGCTACACCTTC
.	.	TRBV16	TRBJ1-1	CASSQNRVGAFF	TGTGCCAGCAGCCAAAACAGGGTTGGAGCTTTCTTT
.	.	TRBV6-6	TRBJ2-1	CASSDTSYNEQFF	TGTGCCAGCAGTGATACTAGTTACAATGAGCAGTTCTTC
.	.	TRBV6-2/TRBV6-3	TRBJ2-1	CASSSSSYNEQFF	TGTGCCAGCAGTTCTAGCTCCTACAATGAGCAGTTCTTC
.	TRBD1	TRBV3-1/TRBV3-2	TRBJ1-2	CASSRGQGDINGYTF	TGTGCCAGCTCCCGCGGGCAGGGGGATATTAATGGCTACACCTTC
.	.	TRBV28	TRBJ2-1	CASSYRVTYNEQFF	TGTGCCAGCAGTTACAGGGTAACCTACAATGAGCAGTTCTTC
.	.	TRBV5-1	TRBJ1-1	CASSLAGGNTEAFF	TGCGCCAGCAGCTTGGCCGGAGGAAACACTGAAGCTTTCTTT
.	.	TRBV10-3	TRBJ2-5	CAISGHYQETQYF	TGTGCCATCAGTGGACATTACCAAGAGACCCAGTACTTC
.	TRBD1	TRBV5-1	TRBJ1-2	CASSLRDRDPYGYTF	TGCGCCAGCAGCTTAAGGGACAGGGATCCTTATGGCTACACCTTC
.	TRBD2	TRBV5-1	TRBJ2-1	CASSFRRLAGFPSSYNEQFF	TGCGCCAGCAGCTTCCGAAGACTAGCGGGATTCCCTAGCTCCTACAATGAGCAGTTCTTC
.	TRBD2	TRBV30	TRBJ2-1	CAWSGGLAGLLNEQFF	TGTGCCTGGAGTGGGGGACTAGCGGGATTATTGAATGAGCAGTTCTTC
.	.	TRBV28	TRBJ2-1	CASSSPTAISEDEQFF	TGTGCCAGCAGTTCCCCGACAGCGATAAGTGAAGATGAGCAGTTCTTC